The subject of this entry is one T cell receptor beta chain. Its antigen is not identified. The PCR employed 60 Vbeta primers together with 13 Jbeta primers. Some clones are missing from TCRdb's copy, which holds only in-frame ones; the method was immunoSEQ multiplex PCR. The sample holds 70,000 to 80,000 clones. The data derive from a study of cytomegalovirus exposure and HLA in healthy donors. Findings of the study overall: Researchers counted over 150 TCR beta chains as cytomegalovirus-associated. When a later analysis was performed, an Asian-associated ancestry cluster reportedly had fewer N-insertions than the roughly 690-donor mean.

The CDR3 runs 14 residues. Per the germline V gene, CDR1 is MNHEY and CDR2 is SVGAGI. V gave up 2 bases and J gave up 3 bases, with 8 bases separating them. The receptor was isolated from a man between 35 and 55 years old in good health and CMV-seronegative. Input material: PBMCs. The J gene is TRBJ1-5, the V gene TRBV6-5; no reliable D call. For the CDR3, the DNA is TGTGCCAGCAGTTACGGGCCCAACAATCAGCCCCAGCATTTT. Translating it yields CASSYGPNNQPQHF.